This T cell receptor beta chain appears in the sequencing data of a study of prognosis after radiotherapy for stage I lung cancer. Study-wide context: Tumors were squamous cell carcinoma in about 7 patients and adenocarcinoma in approximately 12.

Of note for this clonotype: The junction departs from the called germline gene at one end, perhaps through a read error.

Two-round multiplex PCR, the amplification method, yielded TCR beta CDR3 from genomic DNA. First-round PCR employed TRBV- and TRBJ-specific primers for each gene. TCRdb called the multiplex PCR reads again in MiXCR, with one record for every CDR3 protein. The data hold more than 25,000 distinct CDR3 sequences, with 25% to 40% observed a single time. CDR1 and CDR2 (germline): MDHEN, SYDVKM. CDR3 length: 15 residues. The sequence was obtained from a donor of 50 years or more with non-small cell lung cancer. This material consisted of PBMCs, taken before or after stereotactic body radiation therapy (not recorded which). The chain uses TRBV28 and TRBJ2-6; a weak D match, TRBD1 (5 bases). CDR3 DNA sequence: TGTGCCAGCAGTTCAGCAGGGAATGGGGCCAAAGTCCTGACTTTC. It is translated as CASSSAGNGAKVLTF.